A single sample gave rise to the 3 T cell receptor beta chains below, sequenced in a study of metastatic and nonmetastatic thyroid tumors. TCRdb used MiXCR to call clones anew from the PCR reads. The table includes about 24,000 clones, 19% detected once. Every patient underwent thyroid surgery untreated. The sequenced sample was blood. The receptors stem from a male donor with papillary thyroid cancer or a benign thyroid nodule (not recorded which). Some clones in this sample may be carry-over from other donors' samples.

This clone was counted at least ten times. The chain employs TRBV5-1 and TRBJ2-1; possible D gene TRBD2, 5 bases. Trimming removed 4 bases from V and 0 bases from J, with 11 bases in between. Germline V gene data show CDR1 as SGHRS and CDR2 as YFSETQ. CDR3 length: 15 amino acids. For the CDR3, the DNA is TGCGCCAGCAGCCCCGGACTCCACTCCTACAATGAGCAGTTCTTC. Protein: CASSPGLHSYNEQFF.

This clone has at least ten counts. CDR3 in DNA: TGTGCCAGCAGCTTAGAGACTAGCGGCTCCTACAATGAGCAGTTCTTC. It translates to CASSLETSGSYNEQFF. This chain joins TRBV11-2 and TRBJ2-1; TRBD2 agrees at 9 bases. V shed 0 bases and J 0 bases; nucleotides not matched to a gene: 0. The CDR3 length is 16 residues. Per the germline V gene, CDR1 is SGHAT and CDR2 is FQNNGV.

The gene calls are TRBV29-1 and TRBJ1-1; 9 bases map to TRBD1. From germline, CDR1 is SQVTM and CDR2 ANQGSEA. The CDR3 sequence is 14 residues long. Trimming removed 7 bases from V and 1 base from J; junction bases left unmatched: 7. The CDR3, as DNA: TGCAGCGGAAGCTCGGACAGGGGGAACACTGAAGCTTTCTTT. Translating it yields CSGSSDRGNTEAFF.